These 7 T cell receptor beta chains were all obtained from the same sample, sequenced in a study of cytomegalovirus exposure and HLA in healthy donors. It was with 60 Vbeta and 13 Jbeta primers that the PCR ran. Assay: immunoSEQ multiplex PCR; the TCRdb copy retains only in-frame clones and omits some. The data show some 150,000 clones, with about 71% seen just once and around 1.9% held by the top ten. The sequenced sample consisted of PBMCs. The source of these receptors is a woman aged 55 to 70 in good health and CMV-seropositive.

The V call is TRBV5-4, the J call TRBJ2-7; D might be TRBD2 (5 bases). The CDR3 runs to 13 residues. V dropped 0 bases and J dropped 5 bases, with 9 bases sitting between them. Germline V gives CDR1 SGHNT, CDR2 YYREEE (reference sequence). In nucleotides, the CDR3 is TGTGCCAGCAGCTTGGTTTCGGGGAACGAGCAGTACTTC. Translated, it gives CASSLVSGNEQYF.

This clone was seen only a few times. V and J are TRBV9 and TRBJ2-7; TRBD2 is a possible D gene (6 bases). The CDR3 contains 16 residues. The V gene's germline CDR1 is SGDLS and CDR2 YYNGEE. V lost 0 bases and J lost 1, with 14 bases in between. DNA of the CDR3: TGTGCCAGCAGCGTAGGCCTGGCGGGAACGTCCTACGAGCAGTACTTC. Protein sequence: CASSVGLAGTSYEQYF.

V and J are TRBV6-6 and TRBJ2-7; 7 bases are a match to TRBD1. The trim removed 7 bases at V and 2 bases at J, leaving 5 bases unmatched. This CDR3 is 13 amino acids long. Germline V gives CDR1 MNHNY, CDR2 SVGAGI (reference sequence). CDR3 DNA sequence: TGTGCCAGCAACCCCGGGACAGCCTACGAGCAGTACTTC. Protein product: CASNPGTAYEQYF.

This clone was detected only once. This rearrangement joins TRBV27 to TRBJ1-1; 8 bases map to TRBD1. With 10 bases clipped from V and 0 bases from J, the junction kept 4 bases outside the gene matches. The CDR3 spans 13 residues. Germline V lookup: CDR1 MNHEY, CDR2 SMNVEV (reference sequence). Here the CDR3 reads CATRGRVNTEAFF. CDR3 nucleotide sequence: TGTGCCACCAGGGGGCGCGTGAACACTGAAGCTTTCTTT.

The V call is TRBV2, the J call TRBJ2-1; 10 bases map to TRBD2. The ends lost 6 bases at V and 3 bases at J; junction bases unmatched: 8. Germline assignment: CDR1 SNHLY and CDR2 FYNNEI. CDR3 length equals 16 residues. CDR3 amino acids: CASRNSGRNGYNEQFF. The CDR3 region has the DNA TGTGCCAGCAGGAATAGCGGGAGGAATGGCTACAATGAGCAGTTCTTC. The variable domain in full, completed from reference TRBV2 and TRBJ2-1, reads EPEVTQTPSHQVTQMGQEVILRCVPISNHLYFYWYRQILGQKVEFLVSFYNNEISEKSEIFDDQFSVERPDGSNFTLKIRSTKLEDSAMYFCASRNSGRNGYNEQFFGPGTRLTVL.

The chain has TRBV7-9 and TRBJ2-7; D might be TRBD2 (5 bases). The CDR3 length is 18 residues. In germline, CDR1 is SEHNR, CDR2 FQNEAQ (reference sequence). The ends were cut back, 1 base at V and 5 bases at J, with 24 bases in the middle. The CDR3 nucleotides read TGTGCCAGCAGCTTAGGGTTTGGAGGCCGGGTAGTAGGCCACGAGCAGTACTTC. The encoded protein is CASSLGFGGRVVGHEQYF. Looking up the rest from reference TRBV7-9 and TRBJ2-7 gives the full variable domain: DTGVSQNPRHKITKRGQNVTFRCDPISEHNRLYWYRQTLGQGPEFLTYFQNEAQLEKSRLLSDRFSAERPKGSFSTLEIQRTEQGDSAMYLCASSLGFGGRVVGHEQYFGPGTRLTVT.

The chain links TRBV9 to TRBJ2-6; TRBD1 might be the D (5 bases). Germline V gene lookup returns CDR1 SGDLS and CDR2 YYNGEE. V was cut by 0 bases and J by 0 bases, with 10 bases left in between. This CDR3 has 17 amino acids. Written as DNA, the CDR3 is TGTGCCAGCAGCGTAGGGGCAGGACACTCTGGGGCCAACGTCCTGACTTTC. Its translation is CASSVGAGHSGANVLTF.